Sequencing of this T cell receptor (beta chain) was carried out in a study of Ad26.COV2.S vaccination and SARS-CoV-2 variants. Profiled with immunoSEQ multiplex PCR; TCRdb holds only in-frame clones, not every one. The profile shows approximately 400,000 clones, about 91% of them singletons. V shed 4 bases, J shed 11 bases, and the junction held 9 bases outside the gene matches. In germline, CDR1 is SQVTM, CDR2 ANQGSEA. This CDR3 contains 13 residues. Sequencing was performed on peripheral blood, taken after recovery from COVID-19. The chain couples TRBV29-1 to TRBJ1-4; TRBD1 matches at 8 bases. This sequence originates from a human donor who had recovered from COVID-19. CDR3 in amino acids: CSVVEDREWKLFF. The CDR3 DNA is TGCAGCGTTGTGGAGGACAGGGAGTGGAAACTGTTTTTT. The variable domain in full, completed from reference TRBV29-1 and TRBJ1-4, reads SAVISQKPSRDICQRGTSLTIQCQVDSQVTMMFWYRQQPGQSLTLIATANQGSEATYESGFVIDKFPISRPNLTFSTLTVSNMSPEDSSIYLCSVVEDREWKLFFGSGTQLSVL.